This is a list of T cell receptor beta chains from one sample in a study of blood T cells in healthy people across ages. Each CDR3 protein gets one entry after TCRdb re-called the 5' RACE reads with MiXCR. The table records 1.5 million to 2 million distinct CDR3 sequences, roughly 30% of them present only once. What was sequenced was blood. Receptors were obtained from a young woman in good health. CDR3s include the opening cysteine and the closing phenylalanine or tryptophan. The order of the fields is clone size, J gene, D gene, V gene, CDR3 protein, CDR3 DNA. The D gene is left open where the match is weak. Clone size appears in some rows only: once, few, many, or a class for an expanded clone.

clone_size: -; j_call: TRBJ2-3; d_call: -; v_call: TRBV20-1; cdr3_aa: CSARETIQDRAQYF; cdr3_nt: TGCAGTGCTAGAGAAACCATACAGGACCGGGCGCAGTATTTT
clone_size: -; j_call: TRBJ2-7; d_call: -; v_call: TRBV6-1; cdr3_aa: CASSELRALLGEQYF; cdr3_nt: TGTGCCAGCAGTGAATTAAGGGCCCTTCTAGGGGAGCAGTACTTC
clone_size: -; j_call: TRBJ1-1; d_call: -; v_call: TRBV12-3/TRBV12-4; cdr3_aa: CASREFNTEAFF; cdr3_nt: TGTGCCAGCAGGGAATTTAACACTGAAGCTTTCTTT
clone_size: many; j_call: TRBJ2-3; d_call: -; v_call: TRBV5-1; cdr3_aa: CASSLGYTDTQYF; cdr3_nt: TGTGCCAGCAGCTTGGGGTACACAGATACGCAGTATTTT
clone_size: -; j_call: TRBJ2-7; d_call: -; v_call: TRBV6-6; cdr3_aa: CASSAGHASYEQYF; cdr3_nt: TGTGCCAGCAGCGCCGGACACGCTTCCTACGAGCAGTACTTC
clone_size: few; j_call: TRBJ2-4; d_call: -; v_call: TRBV5-4; cdr3_aa: CASSLASGGLAKNIQYF; cdr3_nt: TGTGCCAGCAGCTTGGCGTCGGGCGGACTAGCCAAAAACATTCAGTACTTC
clone_size: -; j_call: TRBJ2-7; d_call: -; v_call: TRBV20-1; cdr3_aa: CSAGDRVYEQYF; cdr3_nt: TGCAGTGCTGGAGATCGTGTCTACGAGCAGTACTTC
clone_size: many; j_call: TRBJ1-5; d_call: -; v_call: TRBV7-2; cdr3_aa: CASSSQDGHHQPQHF; cdr3_nt: TGTGCCAGCAGCTCGCAGGACGGACACCATCAGCCCCAGCATTTT
clone_size: few; j_call: TRBJ2-1; d_call: TRBD2; v_call: TRBV7-9; cdr3_aa: CASSPLGAGGMNEQFF; cdr3_nt: TGTGCCAGCAGCCCCTTGGGAGCGGGGGGGATGAATGAGCAGTTCTTC
clone_size: many; j_call: TRBJ2-1; d_call: TRBD2; v_call: TRBV19; cdr3_aa: CASSISSGVLYNEQFF; cdr3_nt: TGTGCCAGTAGTATATCGAGCGGGGTCCTTTACAATGAGCAGTTCTTC
clone_size: -; j_call: TRBJ2-7; d_call: -; v_call: TRBV20-1; cdr3_aa: CSANGGFGYEQYF; cdr3_nt: TGCAGTGCTAACGGGGGATTCGGCTACGAGCAGTACTTC
clone_size: -; j_call: TRBJ2-3; d_call: TRBD2; v_call: TRBV18; cdr3_aa: CASSPTSSGTDTQYF; cdr3_nt: TGTGCCAGCTCTCCGACTAGCTCTGGCACAGATACGCAGTATTTT
clone_size: many; j_call: TRBJ2-1; d_call: -; v_call: TRBV4-3; cdr3_aa: CASSRDGSGDEQFF; cdr3_nt: TGCGCCAGCAGCCGAGACGGGAGCGGCGATGAGCAGTTCTTC
clone_size: many; j_call: TRBJ2-5; d_call: TRBD1; v_call: TRBV28; cdr3_aa: CASTDSGQGETQYF; cdr3_nt: TGTGCCAGCACCGACTCGGGACAGGGAGAGACCCAGTACTTC